The rows below give T cell receptor beta chains drawn from one sample of a study of OX40 agonist ivuxolimab in advanced cancers. Clones were sequenced by immunoSEQ multiplex PCR, and TCRdb holds only the in-frame ones, with some missing. The sample contains approximately 79,000 clones, over 75% of which appear only once. The material sequenced was CD4+ or CD8+ T cells sorted from blood, taken in a trial of the OX40 agonist ivuxolimab. These TCRs come from an adult with an advanced solid tumor such as melanoma, head and neck, liver or kidney cancer. The CDR3 runs from the conserved cysteine through the conserved F or W. Fields, in order: V gene, CDR3 length, J gene, D gene, clone size, CDR3 DNA, CDR3 protein. D genes are given only for firm matches. Only part of the rows carry a size: once, few, many, or a class if the clone is expanded.

V: TRBV15
length: 16
J: TRBJ1-3
D: .
size: .
DNA: TGTGCCACCAGCAGGGGGGGCTCCAACTCTGGAAACACCATATATTTT
CDR3: CATSRGGSNSGNTIYF

V: TRBV4-3
length: 17
J: TRBJ1-5
D: .
size: .
DNA: TGCGCCAGCAGCCAAGTTCCCCGCAGCGGAGGCGATCAGCCCCAGCATTTT
CDR3: CASSQVPRSGGDQPQHF

V: TRBV2
length: 15
J: TRBJ1-6
D: .
size: .
DNA: TGTGCCAGCAGTGAACAGGTACAGGGTAATTCACCCCTCCACTTT
CDR3: CASSEQVQGNSPLHF

V: TRBV5-4
length: 13
J: TRBJ1-1
D: TRBD1
size: .
DNA: TGTGCCAGCAGCTTGGGGGACGGGACAGGAGCTTTCTTT
CDR3: CASSLGDGTGAFF

V: TRBV5-1
length: 15
J: TRBJ1-1
D: .
size: .
DNA: TGCGCCAGCAGCCCGAGTCTCCTCGAGGCCACTGAAGCTTTCTTT
CDR3: CASSPSLLEATEAFF

V: TRBV19
length: 18
J: TRBJ2-6
D: TRBD1
size: .
DNA: TGTGCCAGTAGTCCCAAGACAGGGGGCGCGGCTGGGGCCAACGTCCTGACTTTC
CDR3: CASSPKTGGAAGANVLTF

V: TRBV7-2
length: 16
J: TRBJ1-3
D: TRBD1
size: .
DNA: TGTGCCAGCAGCTCACAGGGGGCCGTCTCTGGAAACACCATATATTTT
CDR3: CASSSQGAVSGNTIYF

V: TRBV7-2
length: 18
J: TRBJ2-6
D: .
size: .
DNA: TGTGCCAGCAGCTTAGCGCTGCCGGGGGCGCCTGGGGCCAACGTCCTGACTTTC
CDR3: CASSLALPGAPGANVLTF

V: TRBV12-5
length: 15
J: TRBJ2-1
D: .
size: few
DNA: TGTGCTAGTGGTCCGACGGGTGTCTCGTACAATGAGCAGTTCTTC
CDR3: CASGPTGVSYNEQFF

V: TRBV9
length: 13
J: TRBJ1-6
D: .
size: .
DNA: TGTGCCAGCAGCTCCATCCCTAGCCTCACCCTCCACTTT
CDR3: CASSSIPSLTLHF

V: TRBV6-1
length: 14
J: TRBJ2-5
D: .
size: .
DNA: TGTGCCAGTGCCCTTATGGCCAATCAAGAGACCCAGTACTTC
CDR3: CASALMANQETQYF

V: TRBV6-5
length: 12
J: TRBJ2-7
D: TRBD1
size: .
DNA: TGTGCCAGCAGAGGACAGGGCTACGAGCAGTACTTC
CDR3: CASRGQGYEQYF

V: TRBV29-1
length: 13
J: TRBJ2-2
D: TRBD1
size: .
DNA: TGCAGCGTTGATACAGGGGGATCAGGGGAGCTGTTTTTT
CDR3: CSVDTGGSGELFF

V: TRBV6-5
length: 13
J: TRBJ1-2
D: TRBD1
size: .
DNA: TGTGCCAGCACCTCCGGGACAGGGAAAGGCTACACCTTC
CDR3: CASTSGTGKGYTF

V: TRBV6-5
length: 13
J: TRBJ1-5
D: .
size: .
DNA: TGTGCCAGCAGTTACGATGGCAATCAGCCCCAGCATTTT
CDR3: CASSYDGNQPQHF

V: TRBV6-6
length: 13
J: TRBJ1-2
D: TRBD1
size: .
DNA: TGTGCCAGCAGCCGACAGGGGCCGAATGGCTACACCTTC
CDR3: CASSRQGPNGYTF

V: TRBV9
length: 15
J: TRBJ1-5
D: TRBD1
size: .
DNA: TGTGCCAGCAGCGCAATCGACAGGGTGGATCAGCCCCAGCATTTT
CDR3: CASSAIDRVDQPQHF

V: TRBV6-5
length: 15
J: TRBJ2-7
D: TRBD1
size: .
DNA: TGTGCCAGCAGTCGATTCCGGGACAGCACTTACGAGCAGTACTTC
CDR3: CASSRFRDSTYEQYF

V: TRBV6-5
length: 14
J: TRBJ1-5
D: TRBD1
size: .
DNA: TGTGCCAGCAGTTGGACAGGGGTGGTGCAGCCCCAGCATTTT
CDR3: CASSWTGVVQPQHF

V: TRBV11-3
length: 14
J: TRBJ1-1
D: .
size: once
DNA: TGTGCCAGCAGCTTAGGTGACCCTAACACTGAAGCTTTCTTT
CDR3: CASSLGDPNTEAFF

V: TRBV7-2
length: 11
J: TRBJ1-1
D: .
size: .
DNA: TGTGCCAGCAGCCAGGGGCGGTGGGCTTTCTTT
CDR3: CASSQGRWAFF

V: TRBV19
length: 17
J: TRBJ2-3
D: .
size: .
DNA: TGTGCCAGTAGTACAGTTCCCGGGCAGACAAGGGGGGATACGCAGTATTTT
CDR3: CASSTVPGQTRGDTQYF

V: TRBV14
length: 15
J: TRBJ1-1
D: .
size: once
DNA: TGTGCCAGCAGCCAAGGTCGGGGGGGGAACACTGAAGCTTTCTTT
CDR3: CASSQGRGGNTEAFF

V: TRBV7-2
length: 14
J: TRBJ1-2
D: .
size: .
DNA: TGTGCCAGCAGCTTAGATATCAGTAACTATGGCTACACCTTC
CDR3: CASSLDISNYGYTF

V: TRBV7-2
length: 17
J: TRBJ2-1
D: TRBD2
size: .
DNA: TGTGCCAGCAGCTTAGCTCTCGGGGCGGGGGGCTACAATGAGCAGTTCTTC
CDR3: CASSLALGAGGYNEQFF

V: TRBV4-3
length: 14
J: TRBJ1-5
D: .
size: few
DNA: TGCGCCAGCAGCCAAGATACAGGTAGACAGCCCCAGCATTTT
CDR3: CASSQDTGRQPQHF

V: TRBV5-4
length: 15
J: TRBJ2-7
D: TRBD2
size: .
DNA: TGTGCCAGCAGCTTGGAACTAGCGGGAGGCTACGAGCAGTACTTC
CDR3: CASSLELAGGYEQYF

V: TRBV7-3
length: 14
J: TRBJ2-5
D: TRBD2
size: many
DNA: TGTGCCAGCAGCCCCCAGGCTGGCGGGGGGGCTATGGACTTC
CDR3: CASSPQAGGGAMDF

V: TRBV7-2
length: 14
J: TRBJ1-2
D: .
size: .
DNA: TGTGCCAGCAGCTTCGGGTTGGGGGACTATGGCTACACCTTC
CDR3: CASSFGLGDYGYTF

V: TRBV11-3
length: 17
J: TRBJ2-3
D: .
size: .
DNA: TGTGCCAGCAGCTTAGGAGCAGGTAGCGGAGGCACAGATACGCAGTATTTT
CDR3: CASSLGAGSGGTDTQYF

V: TRBV28
length: 17
J: TRBJ1-3
D: .
size: .
DNA: TGTGCCAGCAGTCCCCCGCCTCGGGGTGGACCTGGAAACACCATATATTTT
CDR3: CASSPPPRGGPGNTIYF

V: TRBV7-7
length: 15
J: TRBJ2-1
D: .
size: .
DNA: TGTGCTAGCAGCCCCGATAAGAGGGGAGGGGGTGAGCAGTTCTTC
CDR3: CASSPDKRGGGEQFF

V: TRBV19
length: 16
J: TRBJ2-2
D: TRBD1
size: .
DNA: TGTGCCAGTCATCGAAAAACAGGGGACGGCACCGGGGAGCTGTTTTTT
CDR3: CASHRKTGDGTGELFF

V: TRBV6-5
length: 15
J: TRBJ2-2
D: TRBD1
size: .
DNA: TGTGCCAGCACAGGGGGGACAGGGTCCGGCGGGGAGCTGTTTTTT
CDR3: CASTGGTGSGGELFF

V: TRBV30
length: 19
J: TRBJ2-1
D: TRBD2
size: .
DNA: TGTGCCTGGAGGCGAGGTGGTGGGAGGGCCGTTTTATCTTACAATGAGCAGTTCTTC
CDR3: CAWRRGGGRAVLSYNEQFF

V: TRBV7-6
length: 13
J: TRBJ2-1
D: .
size: .
DNA: TGTGCCAGCAGCTTAGTCCTTGACAATGAGCAGTTCTTC
CDR3: CASSLVLDNEQFF

V: TRBV5-6
length: 11
J: TRBJ2-3
D: .
size: .
DNA: TGTGCCAGCAGTCTGACAGATACGCAGTATTTT
CDR3: CASSLTDTQYF

V: TRBV7-3
length: 15
J: TRBJ2-1
D: TRBD2
size: .
DNA: TGTGCCAGCAGCATCGGGACTAGCCCTTACAATGAGCAGTTCTTC
CDR3: CASSIGTSPYNEQFF

V: TRBV7-2
length: 14
J: TRBJ2-1
D: .
size: once
DNA: TGTGCCAGCAGCGTACAAGGGCAGTCTCGTGAGCAGTTCTTC
CDR3: CASSVQGQSREQFF

V: TRBV18
length: 14
J: TRBJ2-3
D: .
size: once
DNA: TGTGCCAGCTCACCACCGGGAAGGGGGGATACGCAGTATTTT
CDR3: CASSPPGRGDTQYF

V: TRBV7-3
length: 18
J: TRBJ2-6
D: .
size: .
DNA: TGTGCCAGCAGCGGGATTGGGACAACCGACTCTGGGGCCAACGTCCTGACTTTC
CDR3: CASSGIGTTDSGANVLTF

V: TRBV11-2
length: 14
J: TRBJ2-7
D: TRBD2
size: .
DNA: TGTGCCAGCAGCGGGACGGGGGGTATCTACGAGCAGTACTTC
CDR3: CASSGTGGIYEQYF

V: TRBV27
length: 15
J: TRBJ2-2
D: .
size: .
DNA: TGTGCCAGCAAAATGGGCAGAACGAACACCGGGGAGCTGTTTTTT
CDR3: CASKMGRTNTGELFF

V: TRBV9
length: 15
J: TRBJ2-1
D: TRBD2
size: .
DNA: TGTGCCAGCAGCGTAGTTAGCGGGAGATCCGATGAGCAGTTCTTC
CDR3: CASSVVSGRSDEQFF

V: TRBV28
length: 16
J: TRBJ2-7
D: TRBD2
size: once
DNA: TGTGCCAGCAGTCACGGCCCGGGGGGGAGCTCCTACGAGCAGTACTTC
CDR3: CASSHGPGGSSYEQYF

V: TRBV6-1
length: 15
J: TRBJ1-6
D: TRBD1
size: once
DNA: TGTGCCAGCAGTGAAATCGGCAGGGGGCTTTCACCCCTCCACTTT
CDR3: CASSEIGRGLSPLHF

V: TRBV5-6
length: 15
J: TRBJ2-2
D: TRBD2
size: .
DNA: TGTGCCAGCAGCTTGGGATTAGCGGGGATTAGGGAGCTGTTTTTT
CDR3: CASSLGLAGIRELFF

V: TRBV5-6
length: 13
J: TRBJ1-2
D: TRBD1
size: few
DNA: TGTGCCAGCAACGCGGACAGGGATGGAGGCTACACCTTC
CDR3: CASNADRDGGYTF

V: TRBV18
length: 15
J: TRBJ1-3
D: .
size: .
DNA: TGTGCCAGCTCACCAAGGTCGGTATCGGGAAACACCATATATTTT
CDR3: CASSPRSVSGNTIYF

V: TRBV12-5
length: 17
J: TRBJ1-3
D: TRBD1
size: .
DNA: TGTGCTAGTGGTTTGGTGCGCGGTGGACAGGGGACAAACACCATATATTTT
CDR3: CASGLVRGGQGTNTIYF

V: TRBV30
length: 10
J: TRBJ1-1
D: .
size: .
DNA: TGTGCCTGGGGTAACACTGAAGCTTTCTTT
CDR3: CAWGNTEAFF

V: TRBV30
length: 16
J: TRBJ2-7
D: TRBD2
size: .
DNA: TGTGCCTGGAGCCCTAACTCCAAGCGGGGGACCTACGAGCAGTACTTC
CDR3: CAWSPNSKRGTYEQYF

V: TRBV4-1
length: 17
J: TRBJ2-7
D: TRBD1
size: once
DNA: TGCGCCAGCAGCCAAGTTTGGGCGGCAGGGGGATCCTACGAGCAGTACTTC
CDR3: CASSQVWAAGGSYEQYF

V: TRBV9
length: 15
J: TRBJ1-1
D: .
size: .
DNA: TGTGCCAGCCGGAGGGGCCAGACAGTGAACACTGAAGCTTTCTTT
CDR3: CASRRGQTVNTEAFF

V: TRBV6-6
length: 15
J: TRBJ1-2
D: TRBD1
size: .
DNA: TGTGCCAGCAGTAAACTGACAGGGTTAAGCGATGGCTACACCTTC
CDR3: CASSKLTGLSDGYTF

V: TRBV5-1
length: 16
J: TRBJ2-3
D: TRBD2
size: .
DNA: TGCGCCAGCAGCTTGGGTGCCGGGAGGGCCACAGATACGCAGTATTTT
CDR3: CASSLGAGRATDTQYF